Listed below are T cell receptor beta chains from one sample, sequenced in a study of cytomegalovirus exposure and HLA in healthy donors. Sequenced by immunoSEQ multiplex PCR; TCRdb stores in-frame clones only, minus some. The table has roughly 150,000 clones, roughly 70% seen once. The source material was PBMCs. The receptors derive from a young man in good health and CMV-seropositive. CDR3s include the opening cysteine and the closing phenylalanine or tryptophan. Each record gives: V gene, CDR3 length, J gene, CDR3 protein.

v_gene: TRBV4-1
len: 17
j_gene: TRBJ2-5
CDR3aa: CASSQDLASGSSETQYF

v_gene: TRBV19
len: 14
j_gene: TRBJ2-3
CDR3aa: CASRPSGSTDTQYF

v_gene: TRBV7-7
len: 14
j_gene: TRBJ2-2
CDR3aa: CASSPDWNTGELFF

v_gene: TRBV9
len: 15
j_gene: TRBJ2-2
CDR3aa: CASSPRTGGTGELFF

v_gene: TRBV5-1
len: 16
j_gene: TRBJ2-7
CDR3aa: CASSPGTSGTFYEQYF

v_gene: TRBV5-1
len: 15
j_gene: TRBJ2-7
CDR3aa: CASSLDGGSSYEQYF

v_gene: TRBV28
len: 14
j_gene: TRBJ1-1
CDR3aa: CASSLYRMNTEAFF

v_gene: TRBV25-1
len: 18
j_gene: TRBJ2-3
CDR3aa: CASRGGRGSGRDRDTQYF

v_gene: TRBV18
len: 16
j_gene: TRBJ2-1
CDR3aa: CASSQSGTSGYNEQFF

v_gene: TRBV18
len: 17
j_gene: TRBJ2-2
CDR3aa: CASSPETGEPGTGELFF

v_gene: TRBV30
len: 15
j_gene: TRBJ2-3
CDR3aa: CAWSVGTSGSDTQYF

v_gene: TRBV28
len: 11
j_gene: TRBJ2-5
CDR3aa: CATGGSETQYF

v_gene: TRBV6-1
len: 14
j_gene: TRBJ2-7
CDR3aa: CASKLGTVSYEQYF

v_gene: TRBV11-3
len: 15
j_gene: TRBJ2-2
CDR3aa: CASSTSGRFSGELFF

v_gene: TRBV2
len: 15
j_gene: TRBJ1-2
CDR3aa: CASSNMQGSNYGYTF

v_gene: TRBV7-3
len: 15
j_gene: TRBJ2-5
CDR3aa: CASSLSPGEKETQYF

v_gene: TRBV11-2
len: 15
j_gene: TRBJ1-4
CDR3aa: CASSYRGRTNEKLFF

v_gene: TRBV30
len: 14
j_gene: TRBJ2-7
CDR3aa: CAWAHGTGSYEQYF

v_gene: TRBV30
len: 13
j_gene: TRBJ2-7
CDR3aa: CAWKRGQGYEQYF

v_gene: TRBV5-4
len: 17
j_gene: TRBJ2-1
CDR3aa: CASSAGLAGFSYNEQFF

v_gene: TRBV27
len: 14
j_gene: TRBJ1-5
CDR3aa: CASSLRGSNQPQHF

v_gene: TRBV7-9
len: 16
j_gene: TRBJ2-1
CDR3aa: CASSPLTGTAYNEQFF

v_gene: TRBV13
len: 16
j_gene: TRBJ2-7
CDR3aa: CASSLGNRVVSYEQYF

v_gene: TRBV10-1
len: 14
j_gene: TRBJ2-1
CDR3aa: CASSESGGHNEQFF

v_gene: TRBV6-1
len: 18
j_gene: TRBJ2-2
CDR3aa: CASSEYAQRGRVTGELFF

v_gene: TRBV2
len: 10
j_gene: TRBJ2-7
CDR3aa: CASSAVEQYF

v_gene: TRBV10-3
len: 15
j_gene: TRBJ2-7
CDR3aa: CAISESGERGYEQYF

v_gene: TRBV13
len: 15
j_gene: TRBJ1-1
CDR3aa: CASSLGFGTAYEAFF

v_gene: TRBV30
len: 14
j_gene: TRBJ2-3
CDR3aa: CAWSEGLSADTQYF

v_gene: TRBV6-5
len: 12
j_gene: TRBJ2-7
CDR3aa: CATRGGGYEQYF

v_gene: TRBV5-1
len: 14
j_gene: TRBJ2-7
CDR3aa: CASSLRGGENEQYF